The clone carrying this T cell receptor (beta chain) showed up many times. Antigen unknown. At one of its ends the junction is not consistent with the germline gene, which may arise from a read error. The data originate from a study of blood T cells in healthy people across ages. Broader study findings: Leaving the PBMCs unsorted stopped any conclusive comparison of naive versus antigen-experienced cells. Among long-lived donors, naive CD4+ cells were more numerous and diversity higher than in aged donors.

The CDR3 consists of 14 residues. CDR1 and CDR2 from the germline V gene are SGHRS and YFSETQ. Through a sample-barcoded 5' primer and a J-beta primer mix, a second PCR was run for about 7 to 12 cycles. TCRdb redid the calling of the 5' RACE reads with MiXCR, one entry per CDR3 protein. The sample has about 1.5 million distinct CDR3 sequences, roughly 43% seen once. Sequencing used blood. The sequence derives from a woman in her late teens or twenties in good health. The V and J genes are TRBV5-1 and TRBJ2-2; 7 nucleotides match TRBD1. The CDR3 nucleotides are TGTGCCAGCAGCCGGGACAGGAACACCGGGGAGCTGTTTTTT. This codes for CASSRDRNTGELFF.